The rows below give T cell receptor beta chains drawn from one sample of a study of blood T cell repertoires in COVID-19. Clones were read by immunoSEQ multiplex PCR, and TCRdb kept only the in-frame ones, dropping some. Of over 250,000 clones in the sample, 70% to 80% are singletons; the top ten hold 3.3%. Input material: peripheral blood. These receptors were collected from a woman aged 80 or over with acute or convalescent COVID-19. Each CDR3 is given with its conserved first and last residue. Not every row has a clone size; where given, it reads once, few, many or a size class.

CDR3aa: CAISEMGTRGFADTQYF; v_gene: TRBV10-3; abundance: few; j_gene: TRBJ2-3
CDR3aa: CASSSTYVTEQYF; v_gene: TRBV12-3/TRBV12-4; abundance: .; j_gene: TRBJ2-7
CDR3aa: CASGRSNQPQHF; v_gene: TRBV6-5; abundance: .; j_gene: TRBJ1-5
CDR3aa: CASSLGGSGGETQYF; v_gene: TRBV7-2; abundance: .; j_gene: TRBJ2-5
CDR3aa: CASSINRGPGNTIYF; v_gene: TRBV7-8; abundance: many; j_gene: TRBJ1-3
CDR3aa: CASSFETGGFGNTIYF; v_gene: TRBV5-1; abundance: .; j_gene: TRBJ1-3
CDR3aa: CASSTGLAGGLGSYNEQFF; v_gene: TRBV19; abundance: .; j_gene: TRBJ2-1
CDR3aa: CASSPTGTYEQYF; v_gene: TRBV5-6; abundance: .; j_gene: TRBJ2-7
CDR3aa: CASKGSETDTQYF; v_gene: TRBV5-1; abundance: .; j_gene: TRBJ2-3
CDR3aa: CASSYGAPAERQYF; v_gene: TRBV6-5; abundance: once; j_gene: TRBJ2-7
CDR3aa: CASSLELYNEQFF; v_gene: TRBV6-5; abundance: few; j_gene: TRBJ2-1
CDR3aa: CASSLSQRNSYNEQFF; v_gene: TRBV5-1; abundance: .; j_gene: TRBJ2-1
CDR3aa: CASSQGGSPGDTQYF; v_gene: TRBV3-1/TRBV3-2; abundance: .; j_gene: TRBJ2-3
CDR3aa: CASSYSVAGGGNIQYF; v_gene: TRBV6-5; abundance: .; j_gene: TRBJ2-4
CDR3aa: CASSLVGGSYNYGYTF; v_gene: TRBV7-2; abundance: .; j_gene: TRBJ1-2